Sequencing of this TCR beta chain was carried out in a study of cytomegalovirus exposure and HLA in healthy donors. Study-level findings and limits: There were some V segments, including TRBV6-2 and TRBV6-3, excluded as indistinguishable. What TCR beta sequences reportedly achieved was accurate prediction of HLA-A and HLA-B alleles in most subjects.

The CDR3 covers 16 residues. Germline loops: CDR1 SGDLS, CDR2 YYNGEE. Primers included in the PCR were 60 Vbeta and 13 Jbeta primers. TCRdb keeps only in-frame clones here, not all; method: immunoSEQ multiplex PCR. The repertoire holds about 200,000 clones, approximately 80% seen once, with 2.5% to 3% in the top ten. Of note for this clone: Its antigen remains unidentified.

The sequence was obtained from a man younger than 40 in good health and CMV-seronegative. The sample was PBMCs. The V and J genes are TRBV9 and TRBJ2-5; TRBD1 matches at 10 bases. The J call may be wrong; the DNA end is better matched by TRBJ2-7. The CDR3 sequence: CASSVYGTGDLYEQYF. The CDR3 DNA follows: TGTGCCAGCAGCGTATATGGGACAGGGGATCTCTACGAGCAGTACTTC.